Listed below are T cell receptor beta chains from one sample, sequenced in a study of blood T cell repertoires in COVID-19. The protocol was immunoSEQ multiplex PCR, while the TCRdb copy is restricted to in-frame clones and leaves out a portion. The sample yields over 45,000 clones, around 83% seen once. Sequencing used peripheral blood. The receptors here all came from a human donor in a cohort sampled during active or convalescent COVID-19. CDR3s include the opening cysteine and the closing phenylalanine or tryptophan. The D gene is left open where the match is weak. Some rows have no size entry. The others give once, few or many, or a class for an expanded clone.

J gene | V gene | clone size | D gene | CDR3 DNA | CDR3 protein
TRBJ1-6 | TRBV5-4 | . | TRBD1 | TGTGCCAGCAGCTTGACTGCAGGGGGTTCGGCAAATTCACCCCTCCACTTT | CASSLTAGGSANSPLHF
TRBJ2-3 | TRBV7-2 | . | . | TGTGCCAGCACTCCCCGAGCTGAGGCAGATACGCAGTATTTT | CASTPRAEADTQYF
TRBJ1-3 | TRBV12-5 | . | . | TGTGCTAGTGGTTCTCCCGGAAACACCATATATTTT | CASGSPGNTIYF
TRBJ1-2 | TRBV25-1 | . | . | TGTGCCAGCAGTGAACCCATGGGGGGGAATGGCCATGGCTACACCTTC | CASSEPMGGNGHGYTF
TRBJ2-7 | TRBV27 | . | TRBD1 | TGTGCCAGCAGTTTCCGGGACAGATACGAGCAGTACTTC | CASSFRDRYEQYF
TRBJ2-5 | TRBV9 | . | TRBD1 | TGTGCCAGCAGCTCTGGACAGGGCTGGGAGACCCAGTACTTC | CASSSGQGWETQYF
TRBJ1-2 | TRBV9 | . | . | TGTGCCAGCAGCGTAGCCGGGGGGCGTTGGTATGGCTACACCTTC | CASSVAGGRWYGYTF
TRBJ1-2 | TRBV3-1/TRBV3-2 | . | . | TGTGCCAGCAGCCAAGGCCCAGGCTTAAACTATGGCTACACCTTC | CASSQGPGLNYGYTF
TRBJ1-4 | TRBV30 | . | . | TGTGCCTGGAGTGTACGTGCGGCAGGGAATGAAAAACTGTTTTTT | CAWSVRAAGNEKLFF
TRBJ1-4 | TRBV19 | . | . | TGTGCCAGTAGTATAGACGGGATGGAGGCTAATGAAAAACTGTTTTTT | CASSIDGMEANEKLFF
TRBJ1-2 | TRBV2 | . | . | TGTGCCAGCAGTCTAGACAGCTATGGCTACACCTTC | CASSLDSYGYTF
TRBJ1-1 | TRBV6-6 | . | TRBD1 | TGTGCCAGCAGCAAAGGGACAGGTCGAAGTGCACCTGAAGCTTTCTTT | CASSKGTGRSAPEAFF
TRBJ1-5 | TRBV6-5 | . | . | TGTGCCAGCAGTCCACGGGGTCAGCCCCAGCATTTT | CASSPRGQPQHF
TRBJ1-6 | TRBV5-8 | . | TRBD1 | TGTGCCAGCAGCGTAAAGACAGGGTATAATTCACCCCTCCACTTT | CASSVKTGYNSPLHF
TRBJ1-2 | TRBV27 | . | . | TGTGCCAGCAGCGTCAGGGGAGTTAACTATGGCTACACCTTC | CASSVRGVNYGYTF
TRBJ1-1 | TRBV11-3 | . | TRBD1 | TGTGCCAGCAGTTGGACAGGGAACACTGAAGCTTTCTTT | CASSWTGNTEAFF
TRBJ1-4 | TRBV18 | . | TRBD1 | TGTGCCAGCTCCCCCGGACAGGGGAGCGAAAAACTGTTTTTT | CASSPGQGSEKLFF
TRBJ1-5 | TRBV7-9 | . | TRBD1 | TGTGCCAGCAGCCCCAGGGGGAATAGCAATCAGCCCCAGCATTTT | CASSPRGNSNQPQHF
TRBJ1-6 | TRBV15 | . | TRBD1 | TGTGCCACCAGCAGAGAGGGCAGGGGGAATTCACCCCTCCACTTT | CATSREGRGNSPLHF
TRBJ2-5 | TRBV19 | . | TRBD1 | TGTGCCAGTAGGCCCGGGACAGGGGCCTCGGAGACCCAGTACTTC | CASRPGTGASETQYF
TRBJ2-2 | TRBV24-1 | . | TRBD1 | TGTGCCACCAGTCCCGGGACAGGGGGCACCGGGGAGCTGTTTTTT | CATSPGTGGTGELFF
TRBJ1-1 | TRBV14 | . | . | TGTGCCAGCAGCCAAGGGGGGGGGCAGACCACTGAAGCTTTCTTT | CASSQGGGQTTEAFF
TRBJ1-1 | TRBV29-1 | . | . | TGCAGCGTTTCGGTGAACACTGAAGCTTTCTTT | CSVSVNTEAFF
TRBJ2-3 | TRBV19 | . | . | TGTGCCAGTAGTCTATTCACGGATACGCAGTATTTT | CASSLFTDTQYF
TRBJ2-1 | TRBV4-3 | . | TRBD2 | TGCGCCAGCAGCCAAGATTCTCAGCGGCTAGCGGGGGGGGATGAGCAGTTCTTC | CASSQDSQRLAGGDEQFF
TRBJ2-1 | TRBV9 | few | TRBD2 | TGTGCCAGCAGCGCCGCGACTAGCGGGGGGTACAATGAGCAGTTCTTC | CASSAATSGGYNEQFF
TRBJ2-7 | TRBV6-1 | . | . | TGTGCCAGCAGTGAAACCCGACTCAATCAGTACTTC | CASSETRLNQYF
TRBJ1-3 | TRBV11-3 | . | TRBD1 | TGTGCCAGCAGCTTACGGACAGGGGGGTCTGGAAACACCATATATTTT | CASSLRTGGSGNTIYF
TRBJ1-2 | TRBV6-5 | . | . | TGTGCCAGCAGTTCCGGGTCCACTAACTATGGCTACACCTTC | CASSSGSTNYGYTF
TRBJ1-4 | TRBV7-2 | . | . | TGTGCCAGCAGCCCGCCGGGATCAACTAATGAAAAACTGTTTTTT | CASSPPGSTNEKLFF
TRBJ1-2 | TRBV19 | once | . | TGTGCCAGTAGTATTATAGTGGGAGACTATGGCTACACCTTC | CASSIIVGDYGYTF
TRBJ2-3 | TRBV7-2 | . | . | TGTGCCAGCAGCCTACCCTACGGGACAGATACGCAGTATTTT | CASSLPYGTDTQYF
TRBJ2-3 | TRBV7-2 | . | TRBD2 | TGTGCCAGCAGCTATAGCGGGTCTCGCACAGATACGCAGTATTTT | CASSYSGSRTDTQYF
TRBJ2-3 | TRBV30 | few | TRBD2 | TGTGCCTGGGAGAGCGGGGGTACAGATACGCAGTATTTT | CAWESGGTDTQYF
TRBJ2-7 | TRBV29-1 | once | . | TGCAGCGTCACGGCGGCCGGCGAGCAGTACTTC | CSVTAAGEQYF
TRBJ1-4 | TRBV7-9 | . | . | TGTGCCAGCAGCGTGGGCGGGGGGACAAAGGAAAAACTGTTTTTT | CASSVGGGTKEKLFF
TRBJ2-2 | TRBV2 | . | TRBD1 | TGTGCCAGCAGTGACCCAGGACAGGGAGGAAACACCGGGGAGCTGTTTTTT | CASSDPGQGGNTGELFF
TRBJ1-1 | TRBV7-9 | few | TRBD1 | TGTGCCAGCAGCGCGACCGGGACAGGGGGCTCTGAAGCTTTCTTT | CASSATGTGGSEAFF
TRBJ1-1 | TRBV7-3 | . | . | TGTGCCAGCAGCTCGGGACTTTCTCTCGGTAGAGCTTTCTTT | CASSSGLSLGRAFF
TRBJ2-1 | TRBV27 | . | TRBD1 | TGTGCCAGCAGTTCTCCGACAGGGCCCTCTTCCCAGTTCTTC | CASSSPTGPSSQFF
TRBJ1-4 | TRBV7-8 | few | . | TGTGCCAGCAGCATTCAGGGGACTGAAAAACTGTTTTTT | CASSIQGTEKLFF
TRBJ2-1 | TRBV4-2 | . | TRBD2 | TGTGCCAGCAGACTAGCGGGGGGCCCGTCCCCCAAAAATGAGCAGTTCTTC | CASRLAGGPSPKNEQFF
TRBJ2-5 | TRBV5-4 | . | TRBD2 | TGTGCCAGCAGCTTGTGGCGGGGGGGGGAGACCCAGTACTTC | CASSLWRGGETQYF
TRBJ2-2 | TRBV6-2/TRBV6-3 | . | TRBD2 | TGTGCCAGCAGTACTCCGGGGGGCGGGGAGCTGTTTTTT | CASSTPGGGELFF
TRBJ1-2 | TRBV2 | . | . | TGTGCCAGCAGGGGGCGAGTTAACTATGGCTACACCTTC | CASRGRVNYGYTF
TRBJ2-2 | TRBV7-2 | . | . | TGTGCCAGCAGTTTCGGTCCTACCCCCGGGGAGCTGTTTTTT | CASSFGPTPGELFF
TRBJ2-3 | TRBV24-1 | . | . | TGTGCCACCAGTGACCCAACGGCGGGCTTTGGGGTAGATACGCAGTATTTT | CATSDPTAGFGVDTQYF
TRBJ2-1 | TRBV24-1 | . | . | TGTGCCACCAGTGTGTCAGACAACCGGGGTGAGCAGTTCTTC | CATSVSDNRGEQFF
TRBJ2-7 | TRBV6-5 | . | . | TGTGCCAGCAGTACGGACAGCCCGATGGGCGAGCAGTACTTC | CASSTDSPMGEQYF
TRBJ2-5 | TRBV6-2/TRBV6-3 | . | TRBD1 | TGTGCCAGCAGTCTGTCCAAGACAGGGGACCAAGAGACCCAGTACTTC | CASSLSKTGDQETQYF
TRBJ2-3 | TRBV6-5 | . | . | TGTGCCAGCCGCATGGAGGGGACGCAGTATTTT | CASRMEGTQYF
TRBJ1-2 | TRBV19 | . | TRBD1 | TGTGCCAGTAGTATCGGGGGACAGTGGGCTCGTACTAACTATGGCTACACCTTC | CASSIGGQWARTNYGYTF